This paragraph reports one T cell receptor beta chain. The sample belongs to a study of blood T cell repertoires in COVID-19. Overall study: Some COVID-19 samples were acute and others convalescent; all came from the United States, Italy and Spain.

Libraries were prepared by immunoSEQ multiplex PCR; TCRdb keeps only in-frame clonotypes and omits some of them. Of about 160,000 clones listed, roughly nine tenths are singletons. V was clipped by 3 bases and J by 2 bases; unmatched bases: 5. In germline, CDR1 is SNHLY, CDR2 FYNNEI. This CDR3 spans 15 amino acids. The receptor was isolated from a man aged 55 to 70 with active or convalescent COVID-19. What was sequenced was peripheral blood. V and J are TRBV2 and TRBJ2-7, with TRBD1 matching over 9 bases. DNA of the CDR3: TGTGCCAGCAGTGAGGGACAGGGAGCACCCTACGAGCAGTACTTC. As protein: CASSEGQGAPYEQYF.